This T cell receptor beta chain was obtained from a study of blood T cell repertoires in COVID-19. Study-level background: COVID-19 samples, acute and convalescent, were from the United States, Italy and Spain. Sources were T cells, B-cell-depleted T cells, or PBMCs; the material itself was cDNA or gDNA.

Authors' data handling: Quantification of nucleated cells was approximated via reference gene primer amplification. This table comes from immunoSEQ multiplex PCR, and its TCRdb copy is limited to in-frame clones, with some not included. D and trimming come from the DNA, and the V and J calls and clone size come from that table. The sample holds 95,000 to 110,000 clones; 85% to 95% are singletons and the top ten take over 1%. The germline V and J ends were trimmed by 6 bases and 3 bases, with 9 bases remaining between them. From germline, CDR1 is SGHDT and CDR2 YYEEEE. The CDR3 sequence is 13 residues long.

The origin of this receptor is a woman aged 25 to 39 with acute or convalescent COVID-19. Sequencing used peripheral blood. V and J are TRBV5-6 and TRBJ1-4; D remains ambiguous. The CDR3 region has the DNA TGTGCCAGCAACCAACGAGCTAATGAAAAACTGTTTTTT. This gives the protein CASNQRANEKLFF.